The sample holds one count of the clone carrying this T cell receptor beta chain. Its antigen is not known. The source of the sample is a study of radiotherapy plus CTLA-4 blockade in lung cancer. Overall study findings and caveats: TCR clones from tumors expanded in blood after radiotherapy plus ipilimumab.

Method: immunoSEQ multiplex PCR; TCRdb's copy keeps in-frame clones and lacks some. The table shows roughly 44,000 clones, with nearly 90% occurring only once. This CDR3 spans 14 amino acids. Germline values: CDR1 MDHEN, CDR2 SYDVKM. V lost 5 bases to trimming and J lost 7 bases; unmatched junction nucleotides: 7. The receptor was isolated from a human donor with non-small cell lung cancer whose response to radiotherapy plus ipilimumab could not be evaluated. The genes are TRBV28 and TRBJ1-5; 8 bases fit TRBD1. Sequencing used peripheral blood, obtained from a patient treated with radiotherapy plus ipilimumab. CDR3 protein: CASSIGQGRQPQHF. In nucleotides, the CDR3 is TGTGCCAGCAGTATAGGACAGGGTAGACAGCCCCAGCATTTT.